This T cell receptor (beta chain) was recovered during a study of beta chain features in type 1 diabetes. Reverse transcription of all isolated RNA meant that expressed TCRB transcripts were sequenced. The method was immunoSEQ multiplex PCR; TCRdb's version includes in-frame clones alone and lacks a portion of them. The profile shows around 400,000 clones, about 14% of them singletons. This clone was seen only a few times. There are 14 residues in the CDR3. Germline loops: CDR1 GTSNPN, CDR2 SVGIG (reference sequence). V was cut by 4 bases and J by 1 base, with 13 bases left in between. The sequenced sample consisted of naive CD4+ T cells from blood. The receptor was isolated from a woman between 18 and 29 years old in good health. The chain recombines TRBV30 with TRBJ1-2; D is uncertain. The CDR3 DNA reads TGTGCCTGGAAGGAACAGATAGATAACTATGGCTACACCTTC. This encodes CAWKEQIDNYGYTF.